What follows is one T cell receptor beta chain and its context. This record comes from a study of T cell changes during pregnancy in multiple sclerosis. The CDR3 has 12 amino acids. Germline V CDR1 and CDR2: MNHEY, SVGAGI. V was cut by 4 bases and J by 8 bases, with 11 bases left in between. Sequencing used immunoSEQ multiplex PCR; TCRdb keeps in-frame clones, though not all of them. The sample has 75,000 to 90,000 clones, about 90% seen once. The chain employs TRBV6-5 and TRBJ1-1; tentative D call: TRBD1 (5 bases). This specimen consisted of PBMCs, obtained in the first trimester of pregnancy. The origin of this receptor is a female donor in good health, serving as a control in a pregnancy study. Some clones in this sample may be carry-over from other donors' samples. The CDR3 region is CASSSLRGEAFF. The CDR3 DNA reads TGTGCCAGCAGTTCCCTCCGGGGGGAAGCTTTCTTT.